Presented here are 4 T cell receptor beta chains from one specimen sequenced in a study of cytomegalovirus exposure and HLA in healthy donors. The assay was immunoSEQ multiplex PCR, and TCRdb's table has in-frame clones only and misses some. The data hold about 160,000 clones, with 75% to 90% observed a single time. The material sequenced was PBMCs. These receptors were taken from a woman under 30 in good health and CMV-seronegative.

This chain uses TRBV7-9 with TRBJ1-1; D is perhaps TRBD1 (5 bases). The germline gives CDR1 SEHNR, CDR2 FQNEAQ (reference sequence). Trimming removed 5 bases at V and 0 bases at J, with 19 bases between. The CDR3 is 17 amino acids. The CDR3 nucleotides are TGTGCCAGCAGCCCAAGGGGTCCCAGAGTTATGAACACTGAAGCTTTCTTT. Its translation is CASSPRGPRVMNTEAFF.

The chain uses TRBV4-3 and TRBJ2-1; 7 positions agree with TRBD2. J lost 6 bases, V lost 6 bases, and 11 bases had no gene match. Germline V gene lookup returns CDR1 LGHNA and CDR2 YSLEER. This CDR3 has 15 residues. CDR3 bases: TGCGCCAGCAGTCCTGGGAGAGCGGGACTCAATGAGCAGTTCTTC. Translated, it gives CASSPGRAGLNEQFF.

The chain is built from TRBV7-9 and TRBJ1-1, with D unresolved. The V and J ends lost 0 bases and 5 bases respectively, with 13 bases between them. CDR3 size: 15 residues. Germline V gives CDR1 SEHNR, CDR2 FQNEAQ (reference sequence). This CDR3 is CASSLAPGRGTEAFF. The CDR3 nucleotides read TGTGCCAGCAGCTTAGCGCCAGGTAGAGGGACTGAAGCTTTCTTT.

The rearrangement links TRBV2 to TRBJ2-7, with 7 bases fitting TRBD2. The CDR3 runs to 14 residues. V shed 7 bases, J shed 0 bases, and the junction held 6 bases outside the gene matches. The germline CDR1 and CDR2 sequences are SNHLY and FYNNEI. Here the CDR3 DNA reads TGTGCCAGCAACAGCGGGACCGACTCCTACGAGCAGTACTTC. This translates into CASNSGTDSYEQYF. Filled out from reference TRBV2 and TRBJ2-7, the complete variable domain reads EPEVTQTPSHQVTQMGQEVILRCVPISNHLYFYWYRQILGQKVEFLVSFYNNEISEKSEIFDDQFSVERPDGSNFTLKIRSTKLEDSAMYFCASNSGTDSYEQYFGPGTRLTVT.